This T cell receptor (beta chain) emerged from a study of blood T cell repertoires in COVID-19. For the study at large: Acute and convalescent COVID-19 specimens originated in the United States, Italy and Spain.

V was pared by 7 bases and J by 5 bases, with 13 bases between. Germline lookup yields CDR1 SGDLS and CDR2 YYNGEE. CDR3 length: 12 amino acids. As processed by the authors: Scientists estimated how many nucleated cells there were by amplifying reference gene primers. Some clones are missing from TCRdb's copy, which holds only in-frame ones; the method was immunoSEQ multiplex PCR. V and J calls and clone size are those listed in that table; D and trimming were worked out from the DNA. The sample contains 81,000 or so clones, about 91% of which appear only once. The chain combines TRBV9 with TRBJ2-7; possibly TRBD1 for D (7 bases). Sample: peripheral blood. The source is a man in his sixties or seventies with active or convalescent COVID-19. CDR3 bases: TGTGCCAGCGGCCCAGGGGGGCACGAGCAGTACTTC. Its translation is CASGPGGHEQYF.